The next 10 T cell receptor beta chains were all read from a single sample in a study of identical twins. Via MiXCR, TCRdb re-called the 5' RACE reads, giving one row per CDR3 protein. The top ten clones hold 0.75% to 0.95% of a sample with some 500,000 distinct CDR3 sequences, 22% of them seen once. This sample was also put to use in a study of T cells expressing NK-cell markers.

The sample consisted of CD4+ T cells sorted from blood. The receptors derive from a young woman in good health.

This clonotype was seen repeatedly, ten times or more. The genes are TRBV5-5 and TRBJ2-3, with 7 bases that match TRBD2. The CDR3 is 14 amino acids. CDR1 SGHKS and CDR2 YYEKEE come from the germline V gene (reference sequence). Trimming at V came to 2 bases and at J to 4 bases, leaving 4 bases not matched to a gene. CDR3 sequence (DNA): TGTGCCAGCAGCTTTAGAAGCGGGGCAGATACGCAGTATTTT. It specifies CASSFRSGADTQYF.

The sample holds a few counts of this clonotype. The CDR3 region has the DNA TGTGCCAGCAGCTTACTTAGCAGCACCGGGGAGCTGTTTTTT. It translates to CASSLLSSTGELFF. This rearrangement joins TRBV7-2 to TRBJ2-2; D not certain. V was pared by 2 bases and J by 4 bases, with 8 bases between. There are 14 residues in the CDR3. The germline CDR1 and CDR2 sequences are SGHTA and FQGNSA.

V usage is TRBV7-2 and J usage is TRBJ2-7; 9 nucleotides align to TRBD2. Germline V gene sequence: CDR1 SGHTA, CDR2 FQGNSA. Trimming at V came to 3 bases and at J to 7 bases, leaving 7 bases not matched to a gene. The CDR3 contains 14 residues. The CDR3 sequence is CASSFASGNGEQYF. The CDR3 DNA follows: TGTGCCAGCAGCTTCGCTAGCGGGAATGGTGAGCAGTACTTC.

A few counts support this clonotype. The CDR3, as DNA: TGCGCCAGCAGCGGGGCTCCTGGAAACACCATATATTTT. Amino acid sequence: CASSGAPGNTIYF. The chain combines TRBV5-1 with TRBJ1-3; D perhaps matches TRBD1 (5 bases). V was shortened by 4 bases and J by 2 bases, with 7 bases between the two germline ends. The CDR3 runs to 13 residues. Germline CDR1 and CDR2: SGHRS and YFSETQ.

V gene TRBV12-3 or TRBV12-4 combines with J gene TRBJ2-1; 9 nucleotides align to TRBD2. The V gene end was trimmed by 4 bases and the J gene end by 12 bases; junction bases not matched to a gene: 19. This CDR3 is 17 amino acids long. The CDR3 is CASSSHSPTSGGVGQFF. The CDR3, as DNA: TGTGCCAGCAGTTCCCACTCCCCGACTAGCGGAGGCGTAGGGCAGTTCTTC.

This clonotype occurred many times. This chain's CDR3 is CASTPSTGDYTF. In DNA, the CDR3 is TGTGCCAGCACCCCTTCGACAGGGGACTACACCTTC. The rearrangement uses TRBV12-3 or TRBV12-4 and TRBJ1-2; 8 bases fit TRBD1. Germline trimming cut 7 bases from V and 10 bases from J; bases unmatched to any gene: 8. This CDR3 has 12 residues.

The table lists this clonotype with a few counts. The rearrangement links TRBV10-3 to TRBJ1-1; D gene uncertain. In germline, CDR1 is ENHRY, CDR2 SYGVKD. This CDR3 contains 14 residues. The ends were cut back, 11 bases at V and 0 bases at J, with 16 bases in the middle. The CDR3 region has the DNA TGTGCCTCCCTTGGGCAGGAACTGAACACTGAAGCTTTCTTT. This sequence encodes CASLGQELNTEAFF.

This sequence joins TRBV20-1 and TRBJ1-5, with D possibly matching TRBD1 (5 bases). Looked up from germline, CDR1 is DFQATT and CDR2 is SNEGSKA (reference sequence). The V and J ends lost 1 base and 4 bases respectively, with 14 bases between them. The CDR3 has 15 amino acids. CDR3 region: CSARVQGDPNQPQHF. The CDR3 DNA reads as TGCAGTGCTAGAGTGCAGGGCGACCCAAATCAGCCCCAGCATTTT.

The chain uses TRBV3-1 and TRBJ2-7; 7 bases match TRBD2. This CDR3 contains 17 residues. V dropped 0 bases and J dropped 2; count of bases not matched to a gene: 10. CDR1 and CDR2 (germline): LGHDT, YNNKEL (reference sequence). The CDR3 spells CASSQEGPGLNPYEQYF. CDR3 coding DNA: TGTGCCAGCAGCCAAGAGGGACCGGGACTAAATCCCTACGAGCAGTACTTC.

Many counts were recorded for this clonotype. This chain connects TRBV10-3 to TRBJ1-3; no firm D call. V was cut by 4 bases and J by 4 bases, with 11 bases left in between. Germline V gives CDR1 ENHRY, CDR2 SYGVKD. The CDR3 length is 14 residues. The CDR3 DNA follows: TGTGCCATCAGTGGGTCCACGGCCGGAAACACCATATATTTT. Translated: CAISGSTAGNTIYF.